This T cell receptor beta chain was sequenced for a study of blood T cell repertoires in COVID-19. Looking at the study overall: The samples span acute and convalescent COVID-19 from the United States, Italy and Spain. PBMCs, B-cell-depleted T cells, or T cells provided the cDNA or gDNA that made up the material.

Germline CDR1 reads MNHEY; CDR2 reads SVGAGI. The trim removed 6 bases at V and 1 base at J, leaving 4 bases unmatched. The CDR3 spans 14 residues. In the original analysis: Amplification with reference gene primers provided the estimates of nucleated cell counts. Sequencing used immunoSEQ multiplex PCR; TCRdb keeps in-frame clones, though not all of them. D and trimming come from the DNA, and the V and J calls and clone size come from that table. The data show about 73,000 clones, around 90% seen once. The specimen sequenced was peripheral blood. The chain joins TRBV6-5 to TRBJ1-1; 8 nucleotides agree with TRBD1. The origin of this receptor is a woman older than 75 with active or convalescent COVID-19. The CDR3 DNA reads TGTGCCAGCAGGCCAGGGGGCAAGAACACTGAAGCTTTCTTT. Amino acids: CASRPGGKNTEAFF.